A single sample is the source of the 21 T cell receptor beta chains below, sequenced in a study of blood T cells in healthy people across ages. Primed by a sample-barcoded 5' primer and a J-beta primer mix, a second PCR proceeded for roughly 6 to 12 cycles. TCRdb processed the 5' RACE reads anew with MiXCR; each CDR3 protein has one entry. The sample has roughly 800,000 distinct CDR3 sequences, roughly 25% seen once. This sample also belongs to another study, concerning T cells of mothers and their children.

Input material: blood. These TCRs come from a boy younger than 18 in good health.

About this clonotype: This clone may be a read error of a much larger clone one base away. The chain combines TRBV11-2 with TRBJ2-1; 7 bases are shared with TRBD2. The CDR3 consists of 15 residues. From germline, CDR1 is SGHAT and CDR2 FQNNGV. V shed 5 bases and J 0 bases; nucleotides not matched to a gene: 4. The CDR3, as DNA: TGTGCCAGCAGCGGAGGCGGGGGCTCCTACAATGAGCAGTTCTTC. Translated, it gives CASSGGGGSYNEQFF.

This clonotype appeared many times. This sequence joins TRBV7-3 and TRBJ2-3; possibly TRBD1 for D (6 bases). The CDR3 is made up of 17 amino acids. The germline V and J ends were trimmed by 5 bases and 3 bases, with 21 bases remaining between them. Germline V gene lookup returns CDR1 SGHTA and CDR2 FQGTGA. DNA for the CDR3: TGTGCCAGCAGCCCCCCCCCTACAGGGATCGGGACAGATACGCAGTATTTT. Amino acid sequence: CASSPPPTGIGTDTQYF. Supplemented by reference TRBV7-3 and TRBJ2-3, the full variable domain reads GAGVSQTPSNKVTEKGKYVELRCDPISGHTALYWYRQSLGQGPEFLIYFQGTGAADDSGLPNDRFFAVRPEGSVSTLKIQRTERGDSAVYLCASSPPPTGIGTDTQYFGPGTRLTVL.

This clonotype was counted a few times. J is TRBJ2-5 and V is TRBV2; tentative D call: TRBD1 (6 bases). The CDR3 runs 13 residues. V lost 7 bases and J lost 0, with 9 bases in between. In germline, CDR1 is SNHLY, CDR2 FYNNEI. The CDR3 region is CASIRGNQETQYF. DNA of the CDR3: TGTGCCAGCATCAGGGGAAACCAAGAGACCCAGTACTTC.

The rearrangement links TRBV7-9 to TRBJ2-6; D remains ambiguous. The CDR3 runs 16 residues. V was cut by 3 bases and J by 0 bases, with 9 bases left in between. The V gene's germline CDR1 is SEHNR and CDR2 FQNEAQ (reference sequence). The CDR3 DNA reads TGTGCCAGCAGCTTTAATAAGGTCTCTGGGGCCAACGTCCTGACTTTC. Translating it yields CASSFNKVSGANVLTF.

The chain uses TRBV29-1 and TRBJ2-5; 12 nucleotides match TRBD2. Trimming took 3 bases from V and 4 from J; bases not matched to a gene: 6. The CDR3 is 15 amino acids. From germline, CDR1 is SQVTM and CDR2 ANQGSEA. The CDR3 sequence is CSVEASGGARETQYF. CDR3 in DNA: TGCAGCGTTGAGGCTAGCGGGGGGGCCAGAGAGACCCAGTACTTC.

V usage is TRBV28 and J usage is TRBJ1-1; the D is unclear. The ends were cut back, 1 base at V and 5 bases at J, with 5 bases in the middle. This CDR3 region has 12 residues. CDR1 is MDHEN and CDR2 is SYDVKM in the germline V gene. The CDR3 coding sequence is TGTGCCAGCAGTTTATCAAGGACTGAAGCTTTCTTT. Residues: CASSLSRTEAFF.

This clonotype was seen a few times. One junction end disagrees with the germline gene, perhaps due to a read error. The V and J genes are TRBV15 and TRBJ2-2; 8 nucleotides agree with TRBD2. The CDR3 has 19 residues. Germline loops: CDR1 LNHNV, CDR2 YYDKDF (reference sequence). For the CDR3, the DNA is TGTGCCACCAGCGGAGAGCGCCCCGAGCGGGGGAGGAACACCGGGGAGCTGTTTTTT. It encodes CATSGERPERGRNTGELFF.

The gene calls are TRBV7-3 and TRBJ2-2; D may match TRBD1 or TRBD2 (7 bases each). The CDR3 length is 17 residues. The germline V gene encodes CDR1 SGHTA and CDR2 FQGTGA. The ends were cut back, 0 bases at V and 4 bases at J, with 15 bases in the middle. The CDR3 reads CASSLTLGGGTTGELFF. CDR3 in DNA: TGTGCCAGCAGCTTAACTTTGGGAGGGGGCACCACCGGGGAGCTGTTTTTT.

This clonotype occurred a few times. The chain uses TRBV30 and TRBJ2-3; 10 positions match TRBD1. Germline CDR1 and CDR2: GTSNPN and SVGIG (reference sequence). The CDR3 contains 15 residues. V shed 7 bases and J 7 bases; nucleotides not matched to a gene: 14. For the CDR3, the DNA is TGTGCCTTCGCGATGTCGGGACAGGGGAGGAATACGCAGTATTTT. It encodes CAFAMSGQGRNTQYF.

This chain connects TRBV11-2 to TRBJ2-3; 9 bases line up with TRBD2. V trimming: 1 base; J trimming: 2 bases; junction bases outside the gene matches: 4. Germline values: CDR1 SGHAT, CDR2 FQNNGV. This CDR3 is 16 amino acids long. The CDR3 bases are TGTGCCAGCAGCTTAGTGGGACTAGCCATCACAGATACGCAGTATTTT. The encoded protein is CASSLVGLAITDTQYF.

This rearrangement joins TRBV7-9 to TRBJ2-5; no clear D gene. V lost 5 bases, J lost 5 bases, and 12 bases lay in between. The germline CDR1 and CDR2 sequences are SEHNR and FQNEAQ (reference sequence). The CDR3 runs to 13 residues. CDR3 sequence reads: CASSLLGPETQYF. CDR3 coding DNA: TGTGCCAGCAGCCTCCTAGGGCCGGAGACCCAGTACTTC.

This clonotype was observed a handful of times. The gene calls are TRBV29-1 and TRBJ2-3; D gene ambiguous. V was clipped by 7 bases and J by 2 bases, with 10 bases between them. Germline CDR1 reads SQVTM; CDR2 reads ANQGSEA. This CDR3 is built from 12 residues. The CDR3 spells CSGAENTDTQYF. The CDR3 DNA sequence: TGCAGCGGGGCAGAGAACACAGATACGCAGTATTTT.

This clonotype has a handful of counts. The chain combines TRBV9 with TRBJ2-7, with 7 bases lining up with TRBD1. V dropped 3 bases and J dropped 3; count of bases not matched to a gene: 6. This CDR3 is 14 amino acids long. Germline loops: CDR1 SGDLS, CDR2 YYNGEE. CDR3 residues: CASSAAGTDYEQYF. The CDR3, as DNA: TGTGCCAGCAGCGCTGCCGGGACAGACTACGAGCAGTACTTC.

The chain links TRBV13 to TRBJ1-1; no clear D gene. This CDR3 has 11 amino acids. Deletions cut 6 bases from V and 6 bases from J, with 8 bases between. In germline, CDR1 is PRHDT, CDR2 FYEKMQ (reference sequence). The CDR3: CASSYSAEAFF. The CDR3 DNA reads TGTGCCAGCAGTTATAGCGCTGAAGCTTTCTTT.

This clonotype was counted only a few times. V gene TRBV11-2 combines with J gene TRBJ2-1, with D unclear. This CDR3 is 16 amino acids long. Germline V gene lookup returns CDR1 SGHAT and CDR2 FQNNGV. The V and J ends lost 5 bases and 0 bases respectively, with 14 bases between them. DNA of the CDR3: TGTGCCAGCAGCCGCTTTCTCGCTAGCTCCTACAATGAGCAGTTCTTC. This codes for CASSRFLASSYNEQFF.

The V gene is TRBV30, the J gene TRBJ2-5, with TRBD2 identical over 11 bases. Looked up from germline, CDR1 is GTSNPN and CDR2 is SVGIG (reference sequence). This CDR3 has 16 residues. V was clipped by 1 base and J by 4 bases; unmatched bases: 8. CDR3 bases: TGTGCCTGGAGTGACAGCACTAGCGGGGGAAGAGAGACCCAGTACTTC. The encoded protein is CAWSDSTSGGRETQYF.

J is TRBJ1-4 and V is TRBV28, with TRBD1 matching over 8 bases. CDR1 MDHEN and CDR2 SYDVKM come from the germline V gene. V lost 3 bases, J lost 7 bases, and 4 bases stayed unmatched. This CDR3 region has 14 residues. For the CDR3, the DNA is TGTGCCAGCAGTTTGGGGACAGGACTTGAAAAACTGTTTTTT. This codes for CASSLGTGLEKLFF.

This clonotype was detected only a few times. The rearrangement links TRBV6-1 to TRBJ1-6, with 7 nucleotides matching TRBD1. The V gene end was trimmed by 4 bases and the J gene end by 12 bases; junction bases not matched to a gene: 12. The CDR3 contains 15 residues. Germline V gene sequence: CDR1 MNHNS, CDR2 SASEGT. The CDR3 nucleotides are TGTGCCAGCAGTGGAACTGACAGGGCCGTTTTACCCCTCCACTTT. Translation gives CASSGTDRAVLPLHF.

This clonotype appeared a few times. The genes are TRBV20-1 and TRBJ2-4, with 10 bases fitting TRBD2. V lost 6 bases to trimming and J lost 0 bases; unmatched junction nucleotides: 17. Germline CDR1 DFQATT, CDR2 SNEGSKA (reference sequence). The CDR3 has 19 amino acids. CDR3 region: CSANTDRPSGGLAKNIQYF. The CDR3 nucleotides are TGCAGTGCCAATACCGACAGGCCTAGCGGGGGCCTAGCCAAAAACATTCAGTACTTC.

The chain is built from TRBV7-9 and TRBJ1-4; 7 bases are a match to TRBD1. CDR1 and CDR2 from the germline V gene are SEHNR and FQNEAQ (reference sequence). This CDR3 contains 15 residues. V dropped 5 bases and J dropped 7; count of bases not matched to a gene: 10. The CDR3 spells CASSAPRGMIEKLFF. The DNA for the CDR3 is TGTGCCAGCAGCGCCCCCAGGGGGATGATTGAAAAACTGTTTTTT.

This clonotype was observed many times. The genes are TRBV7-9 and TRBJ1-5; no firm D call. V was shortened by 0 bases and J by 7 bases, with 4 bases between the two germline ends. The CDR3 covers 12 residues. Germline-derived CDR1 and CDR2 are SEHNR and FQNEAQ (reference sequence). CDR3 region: CASSLAGQPQHF. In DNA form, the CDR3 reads TGTGCCAGCAGCTTAGCGGGGCAGCCCCAGCATTTT.